What follows describes a single T cell receptor beta chain. Antigen: not known. This CDR3 is 20 amino acids long. Trimming pared 1 base from V and 4 bases from J, leaving 29 bases between. The germline V gene has CDR1 MGHRA and CDR2 YSYEKL. Amplification used 60 Vbeta primers and 13 Jbeta primers. Generated by immunoSEQ multiplex PCR, the TCRdb table keeps only in-frame clones and is missing some. Of about 130,000 clones listed, 81% are singletons. This sample is part of a study of cytomegalovirus exposure and HLA in healthy donors. Regarding donors, all were healthy bone marrow donors. The study's findings and limits: Among the CMV-associated chains, three were confirmed in vitro as specific for CMV antigens. In a later analysis, the majority of CMV-associated beta chains seemingly showed HLA restriction. The authors considered a cluster of highly shared sequence variants likely to be a sequencing artifact.

Sequencing was carried out using PBMCs. The receptor was derived from a man younger than 35 in good health and CMV-seronegative. The V call is TRBV4-1, the J call TRBJ2-7; D is possibly TRBD2 (5 bases). The DNA for the CDR3 is TGCGCCAGCAGCCAAGTACTCATTTCGGCGGGTTTATCAAGACCGTACGAGCAGTACTTC. Amino acid sequence: CASSQVLISAGLSRPYEQYF.